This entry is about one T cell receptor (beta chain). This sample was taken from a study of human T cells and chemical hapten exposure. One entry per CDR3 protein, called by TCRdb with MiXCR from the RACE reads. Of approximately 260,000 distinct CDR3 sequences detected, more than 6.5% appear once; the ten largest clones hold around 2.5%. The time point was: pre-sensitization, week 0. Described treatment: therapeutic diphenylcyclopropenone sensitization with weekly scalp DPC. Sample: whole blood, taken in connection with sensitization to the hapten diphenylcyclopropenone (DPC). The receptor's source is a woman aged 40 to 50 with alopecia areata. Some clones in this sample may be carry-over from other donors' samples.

CDR3 coding DNA: TGTGCCAGCAGCTTAAAAGCGGGAGGGAATGCAGATACGCAGTATTTT. This gives the protein CASSLKAGGNADTQYF. The chain joins TRBV7-3 to TRBJ2-3; 10 positions match TRBD2. CDR1 is SGHTA and CDR2 is FQGTGA in the germline V gene. The J segment lost 4 bases and the V segment lost 1 base, leaving 5 bases of the junction unmatched. This CDR3 spans 16 amino acids.